This entry describes one T cell receptor (beta chain). The antigen is unknown. This sample was included in a study of T cells after yellow fever vaccination. Study results and limitations: The study re-detected most primary-vaccination clones after the booster (under 97% CD4, 85% to 90% CD8). By day 5 rather than day 15, the secondary response had peaked, though it was weaker.

In making TCR cDNA, 5'RACE template switching added a universal primer site and UMIs to it. TCRdb ran MiXCR on the 5' RACE reads and lists one entry per CDR3 protein. The sample contains roughly 500,000 distinct CDR3 sequences, under 25% of which appear only once. The starting material was PBMCs, obtained 15 days after the yellow fever booster vaccination. This TCR was sampled from a man younger than 45 who received the YFV17D yellow fever vaccine.

The DNA for the CDR3 is TGCGCCAGCAGCTCCGGAAAGTCAGCTTTCTTT. Its translation: CASSSGKSAFF. The chain carries TRBV5-1 and TRBJ1-1; no firm D call. The CDR3 runs 11 residues. CDR1 is SGHRS, CDR2 YFSETQ, per germline. The V end lost 3 bases, the J end lost 10 bases, and 10 bases lay between the germline ends. The full variable domain, completed using reference TRBV5-1 and TRBJ1-1, is KAGVTQTPRYLIKTRGQQVTLSCSPISGHRSVSWYQQTPGQGLQFLFEYFSETQRNKGNFPGRFSGRQFSNSRSEMNVSTLELGDSALYLCASSSGKSAFFGQGTRLTVV.